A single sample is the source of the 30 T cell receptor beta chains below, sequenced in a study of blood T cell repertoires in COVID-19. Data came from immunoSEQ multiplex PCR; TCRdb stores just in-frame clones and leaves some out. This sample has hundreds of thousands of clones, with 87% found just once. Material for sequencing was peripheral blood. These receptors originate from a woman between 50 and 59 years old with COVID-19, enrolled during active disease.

In DNA, the CDR3 is TGTGCCAGCAGTTACGGACAGGGGAAGGGGGATACGCAGTATTTT. Its protein product is CASSYGQGKGDTQYF. The chain combines TRBV6-6 with TRBJ2-3, with 9 bases matching TRBD1. Per germline, CDR1 MNHNY and CDR2 SVGAGI (reference sequence). This CDR3 region has 15 residues. After removal of 2 bases from V and 6 bases from J, the junction contained 6 bases not matched to a gene.

The CDR3 is CASSVEGTGGVEQYF. CDR3 DNA: TGTGCCAGCAGCGTAGAGGGGACAGGGGGAGTCGAGCAGTACTTC. This chain links TRBV9 with TRBJ2-7; the match to TRBD1 covers 11 bases. The CDR3 is 15 residues long. With 0 bases clipped from V and 6 bases from J, the junction kept 5 bases outside the gene matches. CDR1 and CDR2 (germline): SGDLS, YYNGEE.

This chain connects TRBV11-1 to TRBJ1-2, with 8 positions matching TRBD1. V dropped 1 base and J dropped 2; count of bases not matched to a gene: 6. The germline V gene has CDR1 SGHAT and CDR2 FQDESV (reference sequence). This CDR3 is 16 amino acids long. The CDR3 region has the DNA TGTGCCAGCAGCTTAGGCGCAGGGGGCGAAAACTATGGCTACACCTTC. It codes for CASSLGAGGENYGYTF. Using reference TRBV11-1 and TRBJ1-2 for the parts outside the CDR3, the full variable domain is EAEVAQSPRYKITEKSQAVAFWCDPISGHATLYWYRQILGQGPELLVQFQDESVVDDSQLPKDRFSAERLKGVDSTLKIQPAELGDSAMYLCASSLGAGGENYGYTFGSGTRLTVV.

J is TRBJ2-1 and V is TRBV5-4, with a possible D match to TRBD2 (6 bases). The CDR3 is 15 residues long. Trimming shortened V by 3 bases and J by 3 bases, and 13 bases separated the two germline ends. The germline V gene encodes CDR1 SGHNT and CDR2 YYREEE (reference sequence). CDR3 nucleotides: TGTGCCAGCAGCTCGACCTGGGGACTCTACAATGAGCAGTTCTTC. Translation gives CASSSTWGLYNEQFF.

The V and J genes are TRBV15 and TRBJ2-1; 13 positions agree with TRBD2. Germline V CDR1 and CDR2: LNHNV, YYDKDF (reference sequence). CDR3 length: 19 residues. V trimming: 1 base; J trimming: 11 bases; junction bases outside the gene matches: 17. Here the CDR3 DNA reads TGTGCCACCAGCAGAGTTACTCGGACTAGCGGGAGACCTGGAATGAAGCAGTTCTTC. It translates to CATSRVTRTSGRPGMKQFF.

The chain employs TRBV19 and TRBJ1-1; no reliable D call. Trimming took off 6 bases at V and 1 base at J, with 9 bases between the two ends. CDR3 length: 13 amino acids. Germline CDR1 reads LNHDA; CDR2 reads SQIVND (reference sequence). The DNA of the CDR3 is TGTGCCAGTAGAGCGGAGGCGAACACTGAAGCTTTCTTT. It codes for CASRAEANTEAFF.

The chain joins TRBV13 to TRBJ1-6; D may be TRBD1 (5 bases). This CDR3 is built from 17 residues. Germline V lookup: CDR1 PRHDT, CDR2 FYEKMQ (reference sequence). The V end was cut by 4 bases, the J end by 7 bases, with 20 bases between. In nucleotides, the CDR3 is TGTGCCAGCAGCTCATCCGAGACGGGGGGATGGAATTCACCCCTCCACTTT. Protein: CASSSSETGGWNSPLHF.

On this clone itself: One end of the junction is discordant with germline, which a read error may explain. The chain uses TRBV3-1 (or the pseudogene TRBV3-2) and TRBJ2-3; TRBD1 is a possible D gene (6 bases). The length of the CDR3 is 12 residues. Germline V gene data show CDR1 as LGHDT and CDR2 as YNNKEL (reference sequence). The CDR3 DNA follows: TGTGCCAGCAGCCTCAGGGGACCAAGCCGGAATTTT. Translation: CASSLRGPSRNF.

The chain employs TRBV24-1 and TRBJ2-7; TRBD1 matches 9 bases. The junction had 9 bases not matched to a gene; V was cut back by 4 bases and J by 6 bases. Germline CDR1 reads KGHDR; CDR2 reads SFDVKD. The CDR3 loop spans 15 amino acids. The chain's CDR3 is CATSDPGQGFVEQYF. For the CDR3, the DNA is TGTGCCACCAGTGACCCGGGACAGGGTTTTGTCGAGCAGTACTTC.

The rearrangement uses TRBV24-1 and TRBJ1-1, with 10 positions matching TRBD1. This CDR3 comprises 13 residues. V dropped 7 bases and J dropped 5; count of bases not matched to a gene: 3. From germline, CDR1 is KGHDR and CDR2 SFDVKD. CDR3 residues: CATRGTGETEAFF. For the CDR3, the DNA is TGTGCCACCAGGGGGACAGGGGAGACTGAAGCTTTCTTT.

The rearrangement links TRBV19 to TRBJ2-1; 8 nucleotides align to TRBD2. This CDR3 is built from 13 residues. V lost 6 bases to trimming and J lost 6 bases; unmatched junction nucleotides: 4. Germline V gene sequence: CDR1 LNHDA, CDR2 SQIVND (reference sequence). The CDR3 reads CASSGRASNEQFF. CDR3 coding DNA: TGTGCCAGTAGCGGGAGGGCCTCCAATGAGCAGTTCTTC.

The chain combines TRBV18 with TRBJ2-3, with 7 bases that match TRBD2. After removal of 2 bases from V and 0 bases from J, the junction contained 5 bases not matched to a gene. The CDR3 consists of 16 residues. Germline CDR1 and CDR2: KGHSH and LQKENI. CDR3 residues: CASSPNLADSTDTQYF. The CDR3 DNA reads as TGTGCCAGCTCACCAAACCTAGCGGACAGCACAGATACGCAGTATTTT.

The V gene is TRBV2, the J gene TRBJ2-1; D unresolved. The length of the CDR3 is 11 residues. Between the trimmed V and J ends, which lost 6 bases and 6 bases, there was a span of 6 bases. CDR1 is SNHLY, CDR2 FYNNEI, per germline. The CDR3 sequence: CASRGPNEQFF. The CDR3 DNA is TGTGCCAGCAGGGGCCCCAATGAGCAGTTCTTC. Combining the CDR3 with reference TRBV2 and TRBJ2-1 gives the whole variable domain EPEVTQTPSHQVTQMGQEVILRCVPISNHLYFYWYRQILGQKVEFLVSFYNNEISEKSEIFDDQFSVERPDGSNFTLKIRSTKLEDSAMYFCASRGPNEQFFGPGTRLTVL.

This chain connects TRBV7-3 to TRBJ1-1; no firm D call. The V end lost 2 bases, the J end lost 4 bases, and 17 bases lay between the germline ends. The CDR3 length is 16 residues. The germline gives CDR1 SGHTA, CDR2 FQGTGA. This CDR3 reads CASSLLGEVTVTEAFF. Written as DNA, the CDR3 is TGTGCCAGCAGCTTACTCGGTGAAGTAACCGTCACTGAAGCTTTCTTT.

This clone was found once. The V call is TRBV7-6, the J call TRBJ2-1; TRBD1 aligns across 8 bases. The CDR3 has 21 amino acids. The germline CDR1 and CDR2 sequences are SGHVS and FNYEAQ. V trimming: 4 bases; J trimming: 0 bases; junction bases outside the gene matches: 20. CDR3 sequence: CASSSGTGTGSPSSSYNEQFF. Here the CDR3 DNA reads TGTGCCAGCAGCTCGGGGACCGGGACAGGTAGCCCGAGCAGCTCCTACAATGAGCAGTTCTTC.

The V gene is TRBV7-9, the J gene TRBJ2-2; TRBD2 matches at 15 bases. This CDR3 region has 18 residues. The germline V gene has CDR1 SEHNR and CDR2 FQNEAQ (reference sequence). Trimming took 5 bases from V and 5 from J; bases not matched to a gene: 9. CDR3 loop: CASSDPGLAGGRTGELFF. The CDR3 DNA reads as TGTGCCAGCAGCGACCCGGGACTAGCGGGAGGTCGTACCGGGGAGCTGTTTTTT.

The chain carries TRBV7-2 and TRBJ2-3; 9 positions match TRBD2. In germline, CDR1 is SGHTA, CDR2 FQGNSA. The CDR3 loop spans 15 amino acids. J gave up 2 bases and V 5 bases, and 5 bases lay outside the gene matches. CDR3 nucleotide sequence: TGTGCCAGCAGCCTCGTAGCGGGAGCCACAGATACGCAGTATTTT. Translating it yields CASSLVAGATDTQYF. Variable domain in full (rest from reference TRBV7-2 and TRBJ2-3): GAGVSQSPSNKVTEKGKDVELRCDPISGHTALYWYRQSLGQGLEFLIYFQGNSAPDKSGLPSDRFSAERTGGSVSTLTIQRTQQEDSAVYLCASSLVAGATDTQYFGPGTRLTVL.

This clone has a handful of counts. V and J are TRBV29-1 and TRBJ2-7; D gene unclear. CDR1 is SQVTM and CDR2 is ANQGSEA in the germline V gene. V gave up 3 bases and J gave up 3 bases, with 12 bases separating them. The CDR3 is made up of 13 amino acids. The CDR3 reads CSVDILESYEQYF. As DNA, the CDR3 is TGCAGCGTTGATATCCTGGAGAGCTACGAGCAGTACTTC.

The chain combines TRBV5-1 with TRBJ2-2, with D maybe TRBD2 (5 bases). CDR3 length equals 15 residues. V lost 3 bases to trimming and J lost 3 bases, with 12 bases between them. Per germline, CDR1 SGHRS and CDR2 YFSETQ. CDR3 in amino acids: CASSSRGFDTGELFF. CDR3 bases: TGCGCCAGCAGCTCAAGAGGGTTCGACACCGGGGAGCTGTTTTTT.

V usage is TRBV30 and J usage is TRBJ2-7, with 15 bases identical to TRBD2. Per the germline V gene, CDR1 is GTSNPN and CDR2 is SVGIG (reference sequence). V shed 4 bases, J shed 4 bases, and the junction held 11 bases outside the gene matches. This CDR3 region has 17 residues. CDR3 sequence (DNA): TGTGCCTGGACTCAAAGGGGACTAGCGGGAGGTGGGTACGAGCAGTACTTC. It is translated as CAWTQRGLAGGGYEQYF.

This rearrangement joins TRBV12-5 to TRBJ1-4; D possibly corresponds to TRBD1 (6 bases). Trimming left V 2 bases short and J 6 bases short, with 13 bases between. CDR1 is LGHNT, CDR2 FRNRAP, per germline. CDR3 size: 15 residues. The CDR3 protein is CASGLIQGFHEKLFF. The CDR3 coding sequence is TGTGCTAGTGGTTTGATACAGGGTTTTCATGAAAAACTGTTTTTT.

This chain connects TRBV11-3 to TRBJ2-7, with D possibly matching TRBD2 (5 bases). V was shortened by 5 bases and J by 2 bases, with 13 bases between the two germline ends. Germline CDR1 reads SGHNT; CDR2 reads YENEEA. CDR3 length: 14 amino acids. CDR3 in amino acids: CASSRTHGTYEQYF. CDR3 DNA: TGTGCCAGCAGCCGTACCCACGGGACCTACGAGCAGTACTTC.

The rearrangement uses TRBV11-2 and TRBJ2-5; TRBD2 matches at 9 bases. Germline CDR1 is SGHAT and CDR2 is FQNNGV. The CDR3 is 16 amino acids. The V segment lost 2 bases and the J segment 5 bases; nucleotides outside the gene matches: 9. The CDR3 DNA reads TGTGCCAGCAGCTTAAGGTTTAGCGGGAGCTTGGAGACCCAGTACTTC. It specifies CASSLRFSGSLETQYF.

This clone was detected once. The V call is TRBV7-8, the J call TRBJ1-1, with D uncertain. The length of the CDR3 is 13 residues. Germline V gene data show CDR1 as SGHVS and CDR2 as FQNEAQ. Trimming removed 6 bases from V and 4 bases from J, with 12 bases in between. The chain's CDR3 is CASSLAEGTEAFF. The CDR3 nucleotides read TGTGCCAGCAGTCTCGCGGAGGGCACTGAAGCTTTCTTT.

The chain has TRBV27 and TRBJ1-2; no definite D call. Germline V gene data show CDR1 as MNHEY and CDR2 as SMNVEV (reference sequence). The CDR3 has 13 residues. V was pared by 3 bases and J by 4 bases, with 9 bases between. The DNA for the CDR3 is TGTGCCAGCAGTTTTCGCGGATTCTATGGCTACACCTTC. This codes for CASSFRGFYGYTF.

The CDR3 loop is CSCSKAGGSYEQYF. CDR3 DNA sequence: TGCAGCTGCTCGAAGGCCGGGGGCTCCTACGAGCAGTACTTC. This chain connects TRBV29-1 to TRBJ2-7; weak D call: TRBD2 (6 bases). The CDR3 consists of 14 residues. V lost 8 bases, J lost 0 bases, and 17 bases lay in between. Germline V gene data show CDR1 as SQVTM and CDR2 as ANQGSEA.

The CDR3 region has the DNA TGTGCCAGCGCCCGACCGGGACTAGCGGGAGTAAGAACCTACAATGAGCAGTTCTTC. Its protein product is CASARPGLAGVRTYNEQFF. The rearrangement links TRBV13 to TRBJ2-1, with TRBD2 identical over 14 bases. Trimming took 8 bases from V and 2 from J; bases not matched to a gene: 14. The CDR3 runs 19 residues. Germline V CDR1 and CDR2: PRHDT, FYEKMQ (reference sequence).

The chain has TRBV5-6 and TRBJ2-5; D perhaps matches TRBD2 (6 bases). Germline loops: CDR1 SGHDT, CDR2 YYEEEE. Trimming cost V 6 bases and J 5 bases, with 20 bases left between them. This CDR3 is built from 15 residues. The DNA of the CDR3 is TGTGCCAGCAACTGGGACTTACCTCGTGTGGAGACCCAGTACTTC. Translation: CASNWDLPRVETQYF.

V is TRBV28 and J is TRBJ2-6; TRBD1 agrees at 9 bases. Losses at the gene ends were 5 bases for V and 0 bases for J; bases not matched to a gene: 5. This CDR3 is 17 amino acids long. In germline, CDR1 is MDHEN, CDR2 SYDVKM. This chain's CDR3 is CASSPGTGFSGANVLTF. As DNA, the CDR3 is TGTGCCAGCAGTCCCGGGACAGGGTTCTCTGGGGCCAACGTCCTGACTTTC.

CDR3 coding DNA: TGTGCCAGCAGCTTAGAGTTCGGCGGGAGGGCCGCTAATGAGCAGTTCTTC. Protein product: CASSLEFGGRAANEQFF. The chain links TRBV7-9 to TRBJ2-1; 9 bases are shared with TRBD2. Germline loops: CDR1 SEHNR, CDR2 FQNEAQ (reference sequence). CDR3 length equals 17 residues. Trimming took 1 base from V and 7 from J; bases not matched to a gene: 11.